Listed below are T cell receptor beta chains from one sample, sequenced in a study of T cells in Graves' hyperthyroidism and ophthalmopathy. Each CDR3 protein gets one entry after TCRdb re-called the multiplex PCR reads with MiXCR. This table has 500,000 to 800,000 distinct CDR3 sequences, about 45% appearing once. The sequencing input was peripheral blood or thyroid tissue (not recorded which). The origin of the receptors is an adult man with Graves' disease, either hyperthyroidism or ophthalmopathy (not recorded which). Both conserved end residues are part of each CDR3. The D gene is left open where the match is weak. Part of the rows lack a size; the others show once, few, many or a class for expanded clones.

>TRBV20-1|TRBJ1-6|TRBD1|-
CSALTGTGGRNSPLHF
TGCAGTGCTCTGACCGGGACAGGGGGCCGGAATTCACCCCTCCACTTT
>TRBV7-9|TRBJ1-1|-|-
CASSLVQGWSTEAFF
TGTGCCAGCAGCTTAGTACAGGGCTGGAGCACTGAAGCTTTCTTT
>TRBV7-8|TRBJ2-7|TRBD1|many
CASSRGTGSTLGYEQYF
TGTGCCAGCAGTCGGGGGACAGGGTCTACCCTAGGATACGAGCAGTACTTC
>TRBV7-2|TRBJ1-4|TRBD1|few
CASSLASGQRNEKLFF
TGTGCCAGCAGCTTAGCTTCGGGACAGAGAAATGAAAAACTGTTTTTT
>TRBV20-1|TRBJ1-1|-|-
CSARAAGGFEAFF
TGCAGTGCTAGAGCAGCGGGGGGTTTCGAAGCTTTCTTT
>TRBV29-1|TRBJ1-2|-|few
CSGGRGNVGYTF
TGCAGCGGGGGAAGGGGTAACGTTGGCTACACCTTC
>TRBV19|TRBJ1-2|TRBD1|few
CASRTDRENYGYTF
TGTGCCAGTAGGACCGACAGGGAGAACTATGGCTACACCTTC
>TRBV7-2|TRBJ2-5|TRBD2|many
CASSSLAGVETQYF
TGTGCCAGCAGTTCGCTAGCGGGGGTTGAGACCCAGTACTTC
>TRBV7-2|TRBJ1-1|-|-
CASRVDLNTEAFF
TGTGCCAGCAGGGTGGATTTGAACACTGAAGCTTTCTTT
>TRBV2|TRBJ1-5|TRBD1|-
CARGQVVDQPQHF
TGTGCTAGAGGACAGGTGGTAGATCAGCCCCAGCATTTT
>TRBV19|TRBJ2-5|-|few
CASSIAGPPGPETQYF
TGTGCCAGTAGTATTGCCGGGCCCCCAGGCCCAGAGACCCAGTACTTC
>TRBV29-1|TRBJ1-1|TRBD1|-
CSAAMDRATEAFF
TGCAGCGCCGCAATGGACAGGGCCACTGAAGCTTTCTTT
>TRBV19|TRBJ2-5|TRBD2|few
CASSIGREGPVKTQYF
TGTGCCAGTAGTATTGGGCGGGAGGGCCCGGTGAAGACCCAGTACTTC
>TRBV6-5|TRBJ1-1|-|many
CASSGVTEAFF
TGTGCCAGCAGTGGGGTCACTGAAGCTTTCTTT
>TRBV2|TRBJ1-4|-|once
CASSYPEVTTNEKLFF
TGTGCCAGCAGTTACCCCGAGGTTACAACTAATGAAAAACTGTTTTTT
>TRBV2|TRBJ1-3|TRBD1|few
CASSSTGEASGNTIYF
TGTGCCAGCAGTTCCACAGGGGAGGCCTCTGGAAACACCATATATTTT
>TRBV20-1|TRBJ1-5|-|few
CSARGATQHF
TGCAGTGCTAGAGGGGCAACCCAGCATTTT
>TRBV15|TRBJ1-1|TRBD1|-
CATSRGQGRNAEAFF
TGTGCCACCTCCAGGGGACAGGGACGGAACGCTGAAGCTTTCTTT
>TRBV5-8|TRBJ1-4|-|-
CASSLVPVTLNEKLFF
TGTGCCAGCAGCTTGGTACCCGTTACACTGAATGAAAAACTGTTTTTT
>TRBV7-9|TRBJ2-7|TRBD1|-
CASSYDETGGYEQYF
TGTGCCAGCAGCTACGATGAGACAGGGGGTTACGAGCAGTACTTC
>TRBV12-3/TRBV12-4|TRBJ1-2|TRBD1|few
CASSPDREGGYTF
TGTGCCAGCAGCCCTGACAGGGAAGGTGGCTACACCTTC
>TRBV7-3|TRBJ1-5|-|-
CASSLIPNQPQHF
TGTGCCAGCAGCTTAATCCCCAATCAGCCCCAGCATTTT
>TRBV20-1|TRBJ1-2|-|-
CSARSSIANYGYTF
TGCAGTGCTAGATCATCAATAGCTAACTATGGCTACACCTTC
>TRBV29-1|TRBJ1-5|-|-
CSSLRNQPQHF
TGCAGCTCATTGCGGAATCAGCCCCAGCATTTT
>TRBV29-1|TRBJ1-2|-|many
CSVEASDNYGYTF
TGCAGCGTTGAAGCATCAGATAACTATGGCTACACCTTC
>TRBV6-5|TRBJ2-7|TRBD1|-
CASSQEPRDSSYEQYF
TGTGCCAGCAGCCAAGAACCACGGGACAGCTCCTACGAGCAGTACTTC
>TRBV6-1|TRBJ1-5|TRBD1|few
CASTEDRVLNQPQHF
TGTGCCAGCACCGAGGACAGGGTCCTGAATCAGCCCCAGCATTTT
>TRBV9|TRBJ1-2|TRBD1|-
CASSARDRADYGYTF
TGTGCCAGCAGCGCTCGGGACAGAGCTGACTATGGCTACACCTTC
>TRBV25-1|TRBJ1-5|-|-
CASSWGASQPQHF
TGTGCCAGCAGTTGGGGGGCTAGTCAGCCCCAGCATTTT
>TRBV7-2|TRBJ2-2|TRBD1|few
CASSLGQGITGELFF
TGTGCCAGCAGCTTGGGACAGGGGATCACCGGGGAGCTGTTTTTT
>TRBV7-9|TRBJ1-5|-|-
CASSSGIRGLNQPQHF
TGTGCCAGCAGCTCCGGTATCCGGGGCCTCAATCAGCCCCAGCATTTT
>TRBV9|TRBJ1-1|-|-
CASSPTPFSGGTEAFF
TGTGCCAGCAGCCCTACGCCTTTTTCGGGGGGAACAGAAGCTTTCTTT
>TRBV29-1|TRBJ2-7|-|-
CSVESGGSGYEQYF
TGCAGCGTTGAATCCGGGGGCAGTGGATACGAGCAGTACTTC
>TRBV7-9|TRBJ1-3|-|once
CASTPNGGSGNTIYF
TGTGCCAGCACCCCCAACGGGGGGTCTGGAAACACCATATATTTT
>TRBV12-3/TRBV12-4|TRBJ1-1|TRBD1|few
CASRGQGEAFF
TGTGCCAGCAGGGGACAGGGTGAAGCTTTCTTT
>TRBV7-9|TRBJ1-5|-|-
CASSPFQALSNQPQHF
TGCGCCAGCAGCCCCTTCCAGGCGCTTAGCAATCAGCCCCAGCATTTT
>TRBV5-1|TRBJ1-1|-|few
CASSSSGPGTEAFF
TGCGCCAGCAGCTCCTCGGGGCCGGGCACTGAAGCTTTCTTT
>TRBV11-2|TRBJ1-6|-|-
CASSQVGRSPLHF
TGTGCCAGCAGCCAAGTGGGCAGGTCACCCCTCCACTTT
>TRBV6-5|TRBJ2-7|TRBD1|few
CASSYGTVTDEQYF
TGTGCCAGCAGTTACGGGACAGTAACGGACGAGCAGTACTTC
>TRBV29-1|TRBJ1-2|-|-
CSTNQGTGYTF
TGCAGCACGAACCAGGGAACAGGCTACACCTTC
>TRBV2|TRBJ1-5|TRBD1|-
CASSTGGDRSLALGNQPRHF
TGTGCCAGCAGCACCGGCGGGGACAGGTCTTTAGCGCTCGGGAATCAGCCCCGGCATTTT